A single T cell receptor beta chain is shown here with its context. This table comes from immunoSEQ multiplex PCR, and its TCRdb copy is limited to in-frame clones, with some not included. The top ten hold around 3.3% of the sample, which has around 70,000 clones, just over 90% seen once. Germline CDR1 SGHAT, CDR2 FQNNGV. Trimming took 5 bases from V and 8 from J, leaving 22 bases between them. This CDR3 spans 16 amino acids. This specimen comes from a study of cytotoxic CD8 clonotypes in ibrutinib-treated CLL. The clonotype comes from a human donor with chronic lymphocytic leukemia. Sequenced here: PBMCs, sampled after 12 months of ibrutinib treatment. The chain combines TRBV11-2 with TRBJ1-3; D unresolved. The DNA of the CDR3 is TGTGCCAGCAGCCCGATATTCACGCTCGGTCCGGACACCATATATTTT. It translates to CASSPIFTLGPDTIYF. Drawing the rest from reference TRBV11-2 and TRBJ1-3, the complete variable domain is EAGVAQSPRYKIIEKRQSVAFWCNPISGHATLYWYQQILGQGPKLLIQFQNNGVVDDSQLPKDRFSAERLKGVDSTLKIQPAKLEDSAVYLCASSPIFTLGPDTIYFGEGSWLTVV.